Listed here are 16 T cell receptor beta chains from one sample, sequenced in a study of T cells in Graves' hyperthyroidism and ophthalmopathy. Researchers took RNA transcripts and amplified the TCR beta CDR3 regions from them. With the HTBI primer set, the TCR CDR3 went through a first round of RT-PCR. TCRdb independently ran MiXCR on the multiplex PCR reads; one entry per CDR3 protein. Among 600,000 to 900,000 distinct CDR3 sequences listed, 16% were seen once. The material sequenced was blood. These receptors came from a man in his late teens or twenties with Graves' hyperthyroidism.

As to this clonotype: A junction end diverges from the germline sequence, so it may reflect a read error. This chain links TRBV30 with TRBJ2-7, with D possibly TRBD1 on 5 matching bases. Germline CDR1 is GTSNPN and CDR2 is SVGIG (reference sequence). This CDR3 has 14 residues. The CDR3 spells CTWSEPDSSYEQYF. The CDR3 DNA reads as TGTACCTGGAGTGAGCCCGACAGCTCCTACGAGCAGTACTTC. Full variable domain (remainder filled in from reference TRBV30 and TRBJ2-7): SQTIHQWPATLVQPVGSPLSLECTVEGTSNPNLYWYRQAAGRGLQLLFYSVGIGQISSEVPQNLSASRPQDRQFILSSKKLLLSDSGFYLCTWSEPDSSYEQYFGPGTRLTVT.

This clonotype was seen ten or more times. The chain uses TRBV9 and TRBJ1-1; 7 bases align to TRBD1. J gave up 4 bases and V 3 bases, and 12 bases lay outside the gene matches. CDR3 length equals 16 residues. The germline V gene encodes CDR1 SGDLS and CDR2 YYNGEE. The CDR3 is CASSAHDRAAGTEAFF. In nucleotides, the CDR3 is TGTGCCAGCAGCGCCCATGACAGGGCGGCGGGCACTGAAGCTTTCTTT.

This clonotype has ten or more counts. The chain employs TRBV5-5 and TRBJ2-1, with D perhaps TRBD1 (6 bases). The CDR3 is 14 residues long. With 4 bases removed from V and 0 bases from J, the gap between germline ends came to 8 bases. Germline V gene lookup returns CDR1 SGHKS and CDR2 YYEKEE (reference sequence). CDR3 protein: CASSATGSYNEQFF. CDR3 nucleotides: TGTGCCAGCAGCGCGACAGGCTCCTACAATGAGCAGTTCTTC.

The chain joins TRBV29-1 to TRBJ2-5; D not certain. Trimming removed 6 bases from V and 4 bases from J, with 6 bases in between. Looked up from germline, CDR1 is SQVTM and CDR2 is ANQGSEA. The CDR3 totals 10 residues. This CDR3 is CSVDRETQYF. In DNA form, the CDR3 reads TGCAGCGTCGATAGAGAGACCCAGTACTTC.

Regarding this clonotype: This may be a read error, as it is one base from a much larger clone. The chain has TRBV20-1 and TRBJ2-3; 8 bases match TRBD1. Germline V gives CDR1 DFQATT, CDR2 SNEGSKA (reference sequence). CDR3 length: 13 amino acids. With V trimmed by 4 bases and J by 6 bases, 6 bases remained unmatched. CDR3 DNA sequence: TGCAGTGCTAAACTGACAGGGGCCGATACGCAGTATTTT. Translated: CSAKLTGADTQYF.

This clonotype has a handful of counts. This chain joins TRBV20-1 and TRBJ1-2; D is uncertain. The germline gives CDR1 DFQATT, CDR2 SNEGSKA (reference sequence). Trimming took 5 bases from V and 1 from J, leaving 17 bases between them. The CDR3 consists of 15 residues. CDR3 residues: CSAHVDQPINYGYTF. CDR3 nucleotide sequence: TGCAGTGCTCATGTTGACCAGCCTATTAACTATGGCTACACCTTC.

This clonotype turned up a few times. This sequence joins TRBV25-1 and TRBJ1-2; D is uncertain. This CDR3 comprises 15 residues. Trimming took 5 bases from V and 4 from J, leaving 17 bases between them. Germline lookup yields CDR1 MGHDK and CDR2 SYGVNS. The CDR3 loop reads CASSLNIGESYGYTF. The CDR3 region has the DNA TGTGCCAGCAGTCTGAACATTGGCGAATCCTATGGCTACACCTTC.

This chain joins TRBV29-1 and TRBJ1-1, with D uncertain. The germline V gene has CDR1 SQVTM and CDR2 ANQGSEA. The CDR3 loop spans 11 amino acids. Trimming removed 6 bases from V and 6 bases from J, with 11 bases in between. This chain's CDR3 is CSVEPASEAFF. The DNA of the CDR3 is TGCAGCGTGGAGCCAGCCTCTGAAGCTTTCTTT.

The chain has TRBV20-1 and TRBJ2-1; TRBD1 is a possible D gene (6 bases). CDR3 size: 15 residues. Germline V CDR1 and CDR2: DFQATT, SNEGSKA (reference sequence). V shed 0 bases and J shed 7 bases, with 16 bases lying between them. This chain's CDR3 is CSARDRGRERNEQFF. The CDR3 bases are TGCAGTGCTAGAGATAGGGGGAGAGAACGAAATGAGCAGTTCTTC.

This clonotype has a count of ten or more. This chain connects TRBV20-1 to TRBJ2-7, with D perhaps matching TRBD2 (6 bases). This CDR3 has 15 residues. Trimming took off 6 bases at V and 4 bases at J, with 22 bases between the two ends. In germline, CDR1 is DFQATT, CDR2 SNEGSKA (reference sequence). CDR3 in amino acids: CSASPRHSGTYEQYF. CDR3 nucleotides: TGCAGTGCGAGCCCCCGGCATAGCGGCACTTACGAGCAGTACTTC.

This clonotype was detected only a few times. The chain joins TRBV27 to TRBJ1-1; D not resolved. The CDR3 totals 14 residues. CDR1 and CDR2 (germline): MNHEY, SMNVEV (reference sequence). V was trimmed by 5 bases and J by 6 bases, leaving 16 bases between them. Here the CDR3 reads CASSQPSKRAEAFF. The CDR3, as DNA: TGTGCCAGCAGTCAGCCCTCGAAGCGGGCTGAAGCTTTCTTT.

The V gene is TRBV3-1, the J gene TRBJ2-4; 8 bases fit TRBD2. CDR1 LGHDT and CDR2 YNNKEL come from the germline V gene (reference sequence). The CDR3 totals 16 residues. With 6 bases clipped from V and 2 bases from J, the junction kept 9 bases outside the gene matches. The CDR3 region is CASRRGLARSKNIQYF. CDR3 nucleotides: TGTGCCAGCAGAAGAGGACTAGCACGGTCCAAAAACATTCAGTACTTC.

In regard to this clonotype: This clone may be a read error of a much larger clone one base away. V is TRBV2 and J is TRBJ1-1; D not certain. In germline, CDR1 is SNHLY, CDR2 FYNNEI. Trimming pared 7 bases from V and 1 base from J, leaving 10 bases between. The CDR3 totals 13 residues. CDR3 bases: TGTGCCAGCACACCCGGGGAGAACACTGAAGCTTTCTTT. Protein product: CASTPGENTEAFF. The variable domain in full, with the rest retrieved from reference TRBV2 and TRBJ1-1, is EPEVTQTPSHQVTQMGQEVILRCVPISNHLYFYWYRQILGQKVEFLVSFYNNEISEKSEIFDDQFSVERPDGSNFTLKIRSTKLEDSAMYFCASTPGENTEAFFGQGTRLTVV.

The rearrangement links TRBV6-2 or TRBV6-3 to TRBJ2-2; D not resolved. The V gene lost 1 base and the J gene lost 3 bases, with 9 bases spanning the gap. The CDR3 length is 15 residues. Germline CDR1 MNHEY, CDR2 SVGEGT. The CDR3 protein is CASSYWGFDTGELFF. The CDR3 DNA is TGTGCCAGCAGTTACTGGGGTTTTGACACCGGGGAGCTGTTTTTT.

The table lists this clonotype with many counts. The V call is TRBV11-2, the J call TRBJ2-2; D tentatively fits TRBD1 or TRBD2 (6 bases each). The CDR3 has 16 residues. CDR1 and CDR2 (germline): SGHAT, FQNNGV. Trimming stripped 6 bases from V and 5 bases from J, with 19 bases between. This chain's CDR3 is CASSYDWGATTGELFF. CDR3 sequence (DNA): TGTGCCAGCAGTTACGACTGGGGGGCCACGACCGGGGAGCTGTTTTTT.

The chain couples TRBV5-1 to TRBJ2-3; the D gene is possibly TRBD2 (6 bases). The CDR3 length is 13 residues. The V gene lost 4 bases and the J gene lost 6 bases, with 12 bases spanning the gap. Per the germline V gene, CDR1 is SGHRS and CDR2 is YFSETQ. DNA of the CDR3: TGCGCCAGCAGCGGCGGGGTGGTTGATACGCAGTATTTT. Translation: CASSGGVVDTQYF. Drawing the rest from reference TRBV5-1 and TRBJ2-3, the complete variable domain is KAGVTQTPRYLIKTRGQQVTLSCSPISGHRSVSWYQQTPGQGLQFLFEYFSETQRNKGNFPGRFSGRQFSNSRSEMNVSTLELGDSALYLCASSGGVVDTQYFGPGTRLTVL.